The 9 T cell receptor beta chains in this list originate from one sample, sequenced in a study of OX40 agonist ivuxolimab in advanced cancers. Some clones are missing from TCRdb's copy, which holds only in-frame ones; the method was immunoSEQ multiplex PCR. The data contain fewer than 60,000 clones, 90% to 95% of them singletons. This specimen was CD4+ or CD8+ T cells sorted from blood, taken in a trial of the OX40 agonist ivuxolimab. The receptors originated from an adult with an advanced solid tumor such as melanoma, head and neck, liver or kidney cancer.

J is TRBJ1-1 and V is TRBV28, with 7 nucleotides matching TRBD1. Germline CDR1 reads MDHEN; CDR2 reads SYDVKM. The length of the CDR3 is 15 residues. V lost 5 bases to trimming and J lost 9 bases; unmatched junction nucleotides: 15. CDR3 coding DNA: TGTGCCAGCAGTCCCTTTATCCAGGGGGGAAGGAAAGCTTTCTTT. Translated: CASSPFIQGGRKAFF.

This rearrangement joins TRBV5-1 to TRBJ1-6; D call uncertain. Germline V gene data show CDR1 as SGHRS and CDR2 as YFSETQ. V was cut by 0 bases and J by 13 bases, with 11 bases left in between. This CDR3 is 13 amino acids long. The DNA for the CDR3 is TGCGCCAGCAGCTTGGAGACCGGTAGCCCCCTCCACTTT. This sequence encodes CASSLETGSPLHF.

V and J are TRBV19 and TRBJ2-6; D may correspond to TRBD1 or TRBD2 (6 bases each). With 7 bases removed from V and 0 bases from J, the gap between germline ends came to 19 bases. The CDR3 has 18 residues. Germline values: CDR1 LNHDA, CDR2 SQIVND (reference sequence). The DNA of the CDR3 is TGTGCCAGTACCCCCTGGGGGAAGGGGGGCTCTGGGGCCAACGTCCTGACTTTC. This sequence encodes CASTPWGKGGSGANVLTF.

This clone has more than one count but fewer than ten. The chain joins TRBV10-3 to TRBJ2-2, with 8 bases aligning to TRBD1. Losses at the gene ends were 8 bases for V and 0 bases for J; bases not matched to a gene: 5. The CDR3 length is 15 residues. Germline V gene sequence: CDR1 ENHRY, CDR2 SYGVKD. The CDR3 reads CAISRTGTNTGELFF. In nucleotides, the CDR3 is TGTGCCATCTCACGGACAGGGACGAACACCGGGGAGCTGTTTTTT.

CDR3 nucleotides: TGTGCCAGCAGTTTGCGGGGGAGTGCGAACACCGGGGAGCTGTTTTTT. Translated, it gives CASSLRGSANTGELFF. The chain is built from TRBV27 and TRBJ2-2, with 7 nucleotides matching TRBD2. J was trimmed by 0 bases and V by 3 bases; bases with no gene match: 4. From germline, CDR1 is MNHEY and CDR2 SMNVEV (reference sequence). The CDR3 has 16 residues.

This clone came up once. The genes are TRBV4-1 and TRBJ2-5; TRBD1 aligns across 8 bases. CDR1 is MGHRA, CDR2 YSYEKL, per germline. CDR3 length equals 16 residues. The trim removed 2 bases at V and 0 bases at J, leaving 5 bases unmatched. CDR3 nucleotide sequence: TGCGCCAGCAGCCAATTTCAGGGGGCAGACCAAGAGACCCAGTACTTC. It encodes CASSQFQGADQETQYF.

Here the CDR3 DNA reads TGTGCCAGCTCACCTACCAGGGAAGTTAACGAGCAGTACTTC. As protein: CASSPTREVNEQYF. This chain joins TRBV18 and TRBJ2-7, with D maybe TRBD1 (5 bases). CDR1 and CDR2 from the germline V gene are KGHSH and LQKENI. Between the trimmed V and J ends, which lost 3 bases and 5 bases, there was a span of 14 bases. The CDR3 runs to 14 residues.

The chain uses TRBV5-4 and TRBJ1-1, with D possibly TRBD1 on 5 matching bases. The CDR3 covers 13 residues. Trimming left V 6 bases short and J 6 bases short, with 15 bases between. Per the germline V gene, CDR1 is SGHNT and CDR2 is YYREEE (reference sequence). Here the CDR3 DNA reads TGTGCCAGCACTTTGGGATGGGGCGCTGAAGCTTTCTTT. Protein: CASTLGWGAEAFF.

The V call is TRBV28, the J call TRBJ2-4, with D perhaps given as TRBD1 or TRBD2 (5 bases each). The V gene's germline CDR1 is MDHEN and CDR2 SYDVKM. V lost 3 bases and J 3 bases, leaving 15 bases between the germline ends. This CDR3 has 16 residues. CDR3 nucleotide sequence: TGTGCCAGCAGTTTGGCCCGGGGCTTACACAAAAACATTCAGTACTTC. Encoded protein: CASSLARGLHKNIQYF.